The T cell receptor beta chain under discussion was sequenced for a study of blood T cell repertoires in COVID-19. The overall study: Spain, Italy and the United States supplied samples that represented acute and convalescent COVID-19. T cells, B-cell-depleted T cells, or PBMCs supplied cDNA or gDNA.

Authors' data handling: How many nucleated cells were present was estimated from reference gene primer amplification. Sequencing was performed with immunoSEQ multiplex PCR; in TCRdb, only in-frame clones are kept and a portion is missing. From that table come the V and J calls and clone size; the DNA was used to work out D and trimming. The sample holds approximately 76,000 clones, about 86% seen once. The CDR3 totals 15 residues. Germline trimming cut 2 bases from V and 2 bases from J; bases unmatched to any gene: 2. Germline values: CDR1 MDHEN, CDR2 SYDVKM. Sample: peripheral blood. The V gene is TRBV28, the J gene TRBJ1-1; 10 bases are a match to TRBD1. The sequence was obtained from a man older than 75 with active or convalescent COVID-19. The CDR3: CASSLRTGGNTEAFF. In DNA, the CDR3 is TGTGCCAGCAGTTTAAGGACAGGGGGAAACACTGAAGCTTTCTTT.